This T cell receptor (beta chain) derives from a study of CD8 T cells in Susac syndrome. This clonotype was seen a few times. With random hexamers, 0.5 to 1 ug RNA was reverse transcribed. The amplification used immunoSEQ multiplex PCR on TCR beta CDR3; it spanned 54 Vbeta and 13 Jbeta. TCRdb passed the immunoSEQ multiplex PCR reads through MiXCR, listing each CDR3 protein once. The data contain about 130,000 distinct CDR3 sequences, under 95% of them singletons. Treatment-naive patients with stable or active relapsing-remitting disease served as multiple sclerosis controls. Negative isolation yielded CD8+ and CD4+ T cells; FACS enriched TEMRA cells. The sample was CD8+ T cells from PBMCs. This TCR derives from a human donor with multiple sclerosis.

The CDR3: CASTDTGELFF. The DNA for the CDR3 is TGTGCCAGTACAGACACCGGGGAGCTGTTTTTT. The chain joins TRBV27 to TRBJ2-2; D gene uncertain. V was trimmed by 9 bases and J by 3 bases, leaving 5 bases between them. This CDR3 is 11 amino acids long. Germline values: CDR1 MNHEY, CDR2 SMNVEV (reference sequence).